This T cell receptor beta chain was found in a study of blood T cell repertoires in COVID-19. Study-level information: COVID-19 samples from acute and convalescent phases originated in the United States, Italy and Spain. PBMCs, B-cell-depleted T cells, or T cells were the source of the cDNA or gDNA that made up the material.

The trim removed 4 bases at V and 4 bases at J, leaving 7 bases unmatched. Germline CDR1 is KGHDR and CDR2 is SFDVKD. This CDR3 region has 18 residues. In the authors' methods: For nucleated cells, counts were estimated from reference gene primer amplification. Profiled with immunoSEQ multiplex PCR; TCRdb holds only in-frame clones, not every one. The V and J calls and clone size are taken from that table; D and trimming were inferred from the DNA. The repertoire has about 520,000 clones, 70% to 90% of them found once; the top ten carry 3.2%. The clonotype was recovered from a human donor in a cohort sampled during active COVID-19. Sequencing used peripheral blood. This sequence joins TRBV24-1 and TRBJ2-6, with 12 bases lining up with TRBD1. The CDR3 spells CATSDPGQGAPGANVLTF. CDR3 DNA: TGTGCCACCAGTGACCCGGGACAGGGGGCGCCAGGGGCCAACGTCCTGACTTTC.